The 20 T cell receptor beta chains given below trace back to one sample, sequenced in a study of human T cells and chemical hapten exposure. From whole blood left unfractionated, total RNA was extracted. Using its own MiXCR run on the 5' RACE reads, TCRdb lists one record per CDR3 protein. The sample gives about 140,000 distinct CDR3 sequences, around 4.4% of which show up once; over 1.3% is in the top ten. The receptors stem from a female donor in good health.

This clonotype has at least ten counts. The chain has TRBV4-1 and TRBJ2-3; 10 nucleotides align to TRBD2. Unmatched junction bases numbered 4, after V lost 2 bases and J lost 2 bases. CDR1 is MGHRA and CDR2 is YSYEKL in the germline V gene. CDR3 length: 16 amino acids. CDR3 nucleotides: TGCGCCAGCAGCCAAAGCCTAGCGGGGGTCACAGATACGCAGTATTTT. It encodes CASSQSLAGVTDTQYF.

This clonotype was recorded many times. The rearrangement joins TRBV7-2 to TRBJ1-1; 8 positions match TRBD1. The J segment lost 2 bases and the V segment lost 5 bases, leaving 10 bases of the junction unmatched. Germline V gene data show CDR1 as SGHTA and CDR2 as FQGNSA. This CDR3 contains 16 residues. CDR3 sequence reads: CASSNTGTGKNTEAFF. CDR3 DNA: TGTGCCAGCAGCAATACTGGGACAGGTAAAAACACTGAAGCTTTCTTT.

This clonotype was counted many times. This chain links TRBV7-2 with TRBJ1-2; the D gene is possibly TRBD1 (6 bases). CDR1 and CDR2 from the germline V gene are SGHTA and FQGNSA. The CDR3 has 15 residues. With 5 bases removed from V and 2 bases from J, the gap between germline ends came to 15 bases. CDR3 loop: CASSQQPGENYGYTF. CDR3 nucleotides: TGTGCCAGCAGCCAGCAGCCAGGGGAAAACTATGGCTACACCTTC.

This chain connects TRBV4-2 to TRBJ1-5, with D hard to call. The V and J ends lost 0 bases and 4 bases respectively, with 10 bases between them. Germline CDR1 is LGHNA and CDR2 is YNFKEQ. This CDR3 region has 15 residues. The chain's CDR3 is CASSQDFGRNQPQHF. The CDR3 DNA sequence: TGTGCCAGCAGCCAAGATTTTGGACGGAATCAGCCCCAGCATTTT.

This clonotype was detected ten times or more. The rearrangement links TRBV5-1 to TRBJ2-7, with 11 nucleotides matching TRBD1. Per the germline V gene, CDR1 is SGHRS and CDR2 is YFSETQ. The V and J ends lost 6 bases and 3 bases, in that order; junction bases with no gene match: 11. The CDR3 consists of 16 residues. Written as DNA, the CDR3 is TGCGCCAGCACCTGGGCGGCGGGACAGGGGGTCTACGAGCAGTACTTC. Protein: CASTWAAGQGVYEQYF.

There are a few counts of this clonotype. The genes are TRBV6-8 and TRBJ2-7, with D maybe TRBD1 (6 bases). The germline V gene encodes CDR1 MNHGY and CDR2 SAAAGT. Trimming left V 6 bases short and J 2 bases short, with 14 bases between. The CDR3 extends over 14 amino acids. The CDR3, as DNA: TGTGCCAGCAGCACCGGACAGTTTACCTACGAGCAGTACTTC. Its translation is CASSTGQFTYEQYF.

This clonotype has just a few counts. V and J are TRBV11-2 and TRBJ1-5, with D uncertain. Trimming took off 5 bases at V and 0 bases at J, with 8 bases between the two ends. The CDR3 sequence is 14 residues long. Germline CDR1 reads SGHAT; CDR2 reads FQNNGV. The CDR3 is CASSQDHSNQPQHF. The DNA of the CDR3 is TGTGCCAGCAGCCAAGACCATAGCAATCAGCCCCAGCATTTT.

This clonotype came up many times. The DNA of the CDR3 is TGTGCCAGCAGCCCCTCCGGGCCCTATGGCTACACCTTC. Residues: CASSPSGPYGYTF. The V and J genes are TRBV14 and TRBJ1-2; D remains ambiguous. Per the germline V gene, CDR1 is SGHDN and CDR2 is FVKESK. The CDR3 spans 13 residues. V lost 4 bases and J 4 bases, leaving 10 bases between the germline ends.

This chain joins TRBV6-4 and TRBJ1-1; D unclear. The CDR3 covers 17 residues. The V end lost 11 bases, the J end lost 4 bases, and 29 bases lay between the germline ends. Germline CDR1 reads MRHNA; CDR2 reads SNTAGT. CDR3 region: CAGLKVVQDRWGTEAFF. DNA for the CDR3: TGTGCCGGCTTGAAGGTGGTCCAGGACCGATGGGGCACTGAAGCTTTCTTT.

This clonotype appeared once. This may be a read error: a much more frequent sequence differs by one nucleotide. Here the CDR3 DNA reads TGTGCCAGCAGATCCGGGACTAGCGGTTCACGCACGTACTTC. Its translation is CASRSGTSGSRTYF. The genes are TRBV12-3 or TRBV12-4 and TRBJ2-5, with 11 bases aligning to TRBD2. The CDR3 sequence is 14 residues long. Trimming cost V 6 bases and J 13 bases; bases outside gene matches: 13.

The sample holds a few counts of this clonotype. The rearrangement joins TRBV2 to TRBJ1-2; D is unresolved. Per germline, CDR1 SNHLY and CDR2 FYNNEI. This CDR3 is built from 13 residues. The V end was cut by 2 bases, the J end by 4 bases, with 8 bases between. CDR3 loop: CASSEIRIYGYTF. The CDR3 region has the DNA TGTGCCAGCAGTGAAATTAGGATCTATGGCTACACCTTC.

DNA of the CDR3: TGTGCCGGACAGGGGGCCCTCATGAACACTGAAGCTTTCTTT. The encoded protein is CAGQGALMNTEAFF. The chain couples TRBV28 to TRBJ1-1, with TRBD1 matching over 11 bases. Trimming removed 11 bases from V and 0 bases from J; junction bases left unmatched: 5. CDR3 length: 14 amino acids. Germline V CDR1 and CDR2: MDHEN, SYDVKM.

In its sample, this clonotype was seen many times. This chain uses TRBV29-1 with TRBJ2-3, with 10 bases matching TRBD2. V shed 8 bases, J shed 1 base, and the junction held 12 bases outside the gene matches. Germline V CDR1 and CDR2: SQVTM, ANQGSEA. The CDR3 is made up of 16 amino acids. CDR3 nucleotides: TGCAGCTCCCCAAGAGTAGCGGGGGGTGGCACAGATACGCAGTATTTT. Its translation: CSSPRVAGGGTDTQYF.

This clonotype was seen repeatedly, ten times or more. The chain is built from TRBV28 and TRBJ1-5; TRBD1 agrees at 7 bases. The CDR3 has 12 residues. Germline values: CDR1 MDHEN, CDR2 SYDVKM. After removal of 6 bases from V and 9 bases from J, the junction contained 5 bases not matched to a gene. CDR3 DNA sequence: TGTGCCAGCAGACAGGGGACGGGGCCCCAGCATTTT. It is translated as CASRQGTGPQHF.

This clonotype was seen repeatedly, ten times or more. CDR3 in DNA: TGTGCCAGCAGCCCCCGAGGGAGGGCGCCCTCTGAAAAACTGTTTTTT. Encoded protein: CASSPRGRAPSEKLFF. The chain links TRBV4-2 to TRBJ1-4; unclear D gene. V lost 4 bases and J lost 7, with 19 bases in between. Germline CDR1 LGHNA, CDR2 YNFKEQ. This CDR3 has 16 amino acids.

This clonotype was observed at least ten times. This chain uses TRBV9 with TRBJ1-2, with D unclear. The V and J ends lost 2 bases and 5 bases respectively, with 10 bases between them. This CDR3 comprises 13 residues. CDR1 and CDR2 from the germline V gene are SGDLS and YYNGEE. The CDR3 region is CASSVSDAYGYTF. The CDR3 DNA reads TGTGCCAGCAGCGTCTCAGACGCTTATGGCTACACCTTC.

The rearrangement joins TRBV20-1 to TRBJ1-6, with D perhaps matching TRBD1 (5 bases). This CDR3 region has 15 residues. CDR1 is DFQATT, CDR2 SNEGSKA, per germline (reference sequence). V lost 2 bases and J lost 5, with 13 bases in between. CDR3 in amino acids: CSARNTGANNSPLHF. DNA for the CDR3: TGCAGTGCTAGAAATACAGGAGCCAATAATTCACCCCTCCACTTT.

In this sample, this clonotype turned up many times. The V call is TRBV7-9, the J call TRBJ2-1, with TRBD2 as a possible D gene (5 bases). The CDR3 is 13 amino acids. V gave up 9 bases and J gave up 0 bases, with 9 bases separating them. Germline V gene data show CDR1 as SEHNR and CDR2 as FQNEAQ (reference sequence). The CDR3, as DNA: TGTGCCAGTGGCGAGGGCTCCTACAATGAGCAGTTCTTC. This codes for CASGEGSYNEQFF. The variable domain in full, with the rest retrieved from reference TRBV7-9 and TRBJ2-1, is DTGVSQNPRHKITKRGQNVTFRCDPISEHNRLYWYRQTLGQGPEFLTYFQNEAQLEKSRLLSDRFSAERPKGSFSTLEIQRTEQGDSAMYLCASGEGSYNEQFFGPGTRLTVL.

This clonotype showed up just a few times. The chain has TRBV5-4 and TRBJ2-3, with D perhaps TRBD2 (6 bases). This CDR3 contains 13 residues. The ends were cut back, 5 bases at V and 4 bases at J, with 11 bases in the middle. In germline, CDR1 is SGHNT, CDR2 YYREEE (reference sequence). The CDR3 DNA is TGTGCCAGCAGTCGTAGCGGTGCAGATACGCAGTATTTT. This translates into CASSRSGADTQYF.

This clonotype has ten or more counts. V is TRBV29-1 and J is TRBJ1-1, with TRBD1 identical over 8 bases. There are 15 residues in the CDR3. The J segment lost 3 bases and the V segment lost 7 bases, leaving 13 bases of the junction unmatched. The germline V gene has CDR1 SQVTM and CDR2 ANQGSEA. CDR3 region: CSGVQGARGDTEAFF. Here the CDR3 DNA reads TGCAGCGGAGTTCAGGGGGCGCGGGGGGACACTGAAGCTTTCTTT.